These 15 T cell receptor beta chains were all obtained from the same sample, sequenced in a study of blood T cell repertoires in COVID-19. Sequencing was performed with immunoSEQ multiplex PCR; in TCRdb, only in-frame clones are kept and a portion is missing. The sample lists some 330,000 clones, 88% occurring once. Material for sequencing was peripheral blood. The receptor set was obtained from a woman aged 45-65 years with active or convalescent COVID-19.

This chain links TRBV18 with TRBJ1-2; TRBD1 might be the D (5 bases). The CDR3 totals 13 residues. Trimming stripped 3 bases from V and 8 bases from J, with 13 bases between. Germline V CDR1 and CDR2: KGHSH, LQKENI. The CDR3 nucleotides read TGTGCCAGCTCACCCACCGCAGGGCGAGGCTACACCTTC. Translating gives CASSPTAGRGYTF.

V is TRBV9 and J is TRBJ1-6, with D uncertain. This CDR3 comprises 12 residues. CDR1 and CDR2 from the germline V gene are SGDLS and YYNGEE. V lost 3 bases and J 11 bases, leaving 9 bases between the germline ends. CDR3 bases: TGTGCCAGCAGCGCTGAGAGGGCACCCCTCCACTTT. Amino acid sequence: CASSAERAPLHF.

This chain links TRBV6-5 with TRBJ2-2, with a tentative D call TRBD2 (6 bases). Germline assignment: CDR1 MNHEY and CDR2 SVGAGI. This CDR3 has 16 residues. Trimming removed 4 bases from V and 2 bases from J, with 14 bases in between. In nucleotides, the CDR3 is TGTGCCAGCAGTTCCGCGGGTAGCGGAAACACCGGGGAGCTGTTTTTT. Protein product: CASSSAGSGNTGELFF.

The chain combines TRBV27 with TRBJ1-5, with 9 bases fitting TRBD1. The J segment lost 8 bases and the V segment lost 2 bases, leaving 7 bases of the junction unmatched. Looked up from germline, CDR1 is MNHEY and CDR2 is SMNVEV (reference sequence). The CDR3 is 15 amino acids. The CDR3 nucleotides are TGTGCCAGCAGTTTAGAGGGACAGGGTTTGGAGCCCCAGCATTTT. Translation gives CASSLEGQGLEPQHF.

This clone has a single count. The chain combines TRBV7-8 with TRBJ1-3, with D possibly matching TRBD1 (6 bases). The CDR3 loop spans 17 amino acids. Looked up from germline, CDR1 is SGHVS and CDR2 is FQNEAQ. Trimming removed 5 bases at V and 2 bases at J, with 19 bases between. The CDR3, as DNA: TGTGCCAGCAGCCCCTACGGATCAGGGGTGCCTGGAAACACCATATATTTT. It translates to CASSPYGSGVPGNTIYF.

The chain has TRBV6-2 or TRBV6-3 and TRBJ2-5; the D gene is possibly TRBD2 (6 bases). This CDR3 comprises 15 residues. Germline V CDR1 and CDR2: MNHEY, SVGEGT. V dropped 5 bases and J dropped 3 bases, with 16 bases sitting between them. CDR3 sequence (DNA): TGTGCCAGCAGTCCCAGCGCCCGGGGGAAAGAGACCCAGTACTTC. It encodes CASSPSARGKETQYF.

The chain is built from TRBV10-3 and TRBJ1-4, with D unclear. The CDR3 runs 9 residues. V shed 10 bases and J shed 10 bases, with 7 bases lying between them. CDR1 is ENHRY and CDR2 is SYGVKD in the germline V gene. CDR3 residues: CATEGKLFF. The CDR3 coding sequence is TGTGCCACAGAGGGAAAACTGTTTTTT.

The chain uses TRBV5-8 and TRBJ1-4; D not certain. V lost 4 bases, J lost 5 bases, and 15 bases lay in between. This CDR3 spans 15 amino acids. Germline lookup yields CDR1 SGHTS and CDR2 YDEGEE. CDR3 in amino acids: CASSLLAAANEKLFF. Written as DNA, the CDR3 is TGTGCCAGCAGCCTACTGGCGGCAGCAAATGAAAAACTGTTTTTT.

V usage is TRBV7-2 and J usage is TRBJ2-7; maybe TRBD2 (5 bases). The V and J ends lost 0 bases and 4 bases respectively, with 10 bases between them. Germline V gene data show CDR1 as SGHTA and CDR2 as FQGNSA. This CDR3 has 14 residues. CDR3 nucleotide sequence: TGTGCCAGCAGCTTAGCCTGGACTGTTTACGAGCAGTACTTC. Translation: CASSLAWTVYEQYF.

V gene TRBV13 combines with J gene TRBJ1-3; D not resolved. Germline CDR1 reads PRHDT; CDR2 reads FYEKMQ (reference sequence). The CDR3 is 14 amino acids. Trimming removed 4 bases from V and 0 bases from J, with 7 bases in between. CDR3 nucleotides: TGTGCCAGCAGCTCCCGGAGCTCTGGAAACACCATATATTTT. It yields the protein CASSSRSSGNTIYF.

The chain combines TRBV27 with TRBJ1-6, with 11 bases that match TRBD1. Germline V gene lookup returns CDR1 MNHEY and CDR2 SMNVEV (reference sequence). Trimming removed 4 bases from V and 7 bases from J; junction bases left unmatched: 9. CDR3 length equals 17 residues. CDR3 sequence: CASSSTGTGGRNSPLHF. Written as DNA, the CDR3 is TGTGCCAGCAGTTCGACCGGGACAGGGGGTCGGAATTCACCCCTCCACTTT.

The rearrangement joins TRBV5-8 to TRBJ2-7; 12 nucleotides agree with TRBD2. CDR3 length: 18 residues. The germline V gene encodes CDR1 SGHTS and CDR2 YDEGEE. V was pared by 0 bases and J by 4 bases, with 11 bases of the junction left unmatched. CDR3 protein: CASSLGPSGGGPGYEQYF. DNA of the CDR3: TGTGCCAGCAGCTTGGGGCCTAGCGGGGGGGGCCCTGGGTACGAGCAGTACTTC.

In nucleotides, the CDR3 is TGTGCCAGCAGTTTATCTAGCGGGAAACGGGCCCAGTATTTT. Translating gives CASSLSSGKRAQYF. The V call is TRBV28, the J call TRBJ2-3, with 9 bases aligning to TRBD2. V shed 1 base, J shed 12 bases, and the junction held 8 bases outside the gene matches. This CDR3 comprises 14 residues. Looked up from germline, CDR1 is MDHEN and CDR2 is SYDVKM.

This chain links TRBV7-9 with TRBJ1-2, with 8 bases identical to TRBD1. Germline V CDR1 and CDR2: SEHNR, FQNEAQ (reference sequence). The CDR3 covers 14 residues. V trimming: 5 bases; J trimming: 6 bases; junction bases outside the gene matches: 8. CDR3 sequence: CASSETTGEDGYTF. The DNA for the CDR3 is TGTGCCAGCAGCGAAACGACAGGGGAGGATGGCTACACCTTC.

This chain connects TRBV28 to TRBJ1-5, with D possibly matching TRBD1 (5 bases). This CDR3 contains 14 residues. The ends were cut back, 7 bases at V and 3 bases at J, with 13 bases in the middle. In germline, CDR1 is MDHEN, CDR2 SYDVKM. CDR3 in amino acids: CASTVLTANQPQHF. CDR3 DNA sequence: TGTGCCAGCACCGTTTTGACAGCCAATCAGCCCCAGCATTTT. Drawing the rest from reference TRBV28 and TRBJ1-5, the complete variable domain is DVKVTQSSRYLVKRTGEKVFLECVQDMDHENMFWYRQDPGLGLRLIYFSYDVKMKEKGDIPEGYSVSREKKERFSLILESASTNQTSMYLCASTVLTANQPQHFGDGTRLSIL.